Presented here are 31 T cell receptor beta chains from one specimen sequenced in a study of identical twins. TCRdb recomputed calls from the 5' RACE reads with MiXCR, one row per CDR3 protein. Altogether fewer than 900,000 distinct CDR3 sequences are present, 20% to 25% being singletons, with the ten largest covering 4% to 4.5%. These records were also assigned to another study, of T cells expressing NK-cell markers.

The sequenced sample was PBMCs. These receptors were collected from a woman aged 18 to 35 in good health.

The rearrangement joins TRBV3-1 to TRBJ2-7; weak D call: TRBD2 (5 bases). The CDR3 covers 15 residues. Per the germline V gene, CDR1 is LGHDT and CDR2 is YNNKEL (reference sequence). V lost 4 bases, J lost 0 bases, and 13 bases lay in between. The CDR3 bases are TGTGCCAGCAGCCCATGGGTAGCGAACTCCTACGAGCAGTACTTC. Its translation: CASSPWVANSYEQYF.

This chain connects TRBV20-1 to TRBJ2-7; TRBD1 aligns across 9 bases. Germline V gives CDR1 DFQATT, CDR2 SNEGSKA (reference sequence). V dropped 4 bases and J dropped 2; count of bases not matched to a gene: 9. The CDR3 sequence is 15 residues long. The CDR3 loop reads CSATPGQGTTYEQYF. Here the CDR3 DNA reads TGCAGTGCTACGCCGGGACAGGGCACTACCTACGAGCAGTACTTC.

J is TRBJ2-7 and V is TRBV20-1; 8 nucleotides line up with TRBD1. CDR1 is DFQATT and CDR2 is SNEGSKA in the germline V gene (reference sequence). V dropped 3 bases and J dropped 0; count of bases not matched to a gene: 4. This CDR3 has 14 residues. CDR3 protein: CSASQGASSYEQYF. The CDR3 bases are TGCAGTGCTAGCCAGGGGGCGAGCTCCTACGAGCAGTACTTC.

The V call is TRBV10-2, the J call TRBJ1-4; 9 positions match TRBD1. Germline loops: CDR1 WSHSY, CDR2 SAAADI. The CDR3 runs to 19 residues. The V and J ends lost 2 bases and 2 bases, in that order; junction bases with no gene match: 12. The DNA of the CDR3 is TGCGCCAGCAGTGAGGCGTCAGGGACAGGGTTTCTTACTAATGAAAAACTGTTTTTT. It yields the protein CASSEASGTGFLTNEKLFF.

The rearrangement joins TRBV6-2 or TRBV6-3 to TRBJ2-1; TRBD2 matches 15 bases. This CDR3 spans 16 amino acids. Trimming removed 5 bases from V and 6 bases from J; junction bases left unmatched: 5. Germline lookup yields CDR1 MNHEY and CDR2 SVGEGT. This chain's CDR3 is CASSSGLAGGGNEQFF. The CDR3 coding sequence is TGTGCCAGCAGTAGCGGACTAGCGGGGGGGGGCAATGAGCAGTTCTTC.

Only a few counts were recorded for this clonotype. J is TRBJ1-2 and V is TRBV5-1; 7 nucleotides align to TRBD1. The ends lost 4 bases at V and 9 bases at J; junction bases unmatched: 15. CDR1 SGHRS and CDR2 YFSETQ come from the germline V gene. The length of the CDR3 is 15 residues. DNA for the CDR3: TGCGCCAGCAGCCCGGGGACAGTCCTCTGGGAGAGCTACACCTTC. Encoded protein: CASSPGTVLWESYTF.

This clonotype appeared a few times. CDR3 bases: TGCAGTGCTCTAGCGGGGGAGAACACCGGGGAGCTGTTTTTT. This sequence encodes CSALAGENTGELFF. This chain joins TRBV20-1 and TRBJ2-2, with 10 bases that match TRBD2. This CDR3 contains 14 residues. The germline gives CDR1 DFQATT, CDR2 SNEGSKA (reference sequence). V shed 5 bases and J 1 base; nucleotides not matched to a gene: 1.

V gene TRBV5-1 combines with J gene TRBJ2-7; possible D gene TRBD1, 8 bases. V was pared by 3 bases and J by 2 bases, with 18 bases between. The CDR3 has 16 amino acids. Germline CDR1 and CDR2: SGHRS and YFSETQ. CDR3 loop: CASSSRWTGRAYEQYF. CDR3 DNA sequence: TGCGCCAGCAGCTCGAGGTGGACAGGGAGGGCCTACGAGCAGTACTTC.

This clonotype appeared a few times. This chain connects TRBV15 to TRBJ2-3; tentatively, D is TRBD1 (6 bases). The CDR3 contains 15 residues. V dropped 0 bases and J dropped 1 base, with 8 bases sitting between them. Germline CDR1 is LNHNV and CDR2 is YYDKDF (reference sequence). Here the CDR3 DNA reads TGTGCCACCAGCAGAGATAAGGGGGGCACAGATACGCAGTATTTT. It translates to CATSRDKGGTDTQYF.

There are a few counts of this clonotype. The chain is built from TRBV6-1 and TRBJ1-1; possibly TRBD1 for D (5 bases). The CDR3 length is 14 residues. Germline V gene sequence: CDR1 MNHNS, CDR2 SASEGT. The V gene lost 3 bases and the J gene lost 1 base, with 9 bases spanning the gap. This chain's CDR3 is CASSDPQGNTEAFF. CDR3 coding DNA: TGTGCCAGCAGTGACCCCCAGGGGAACACTGAAGCTTTCTTT.

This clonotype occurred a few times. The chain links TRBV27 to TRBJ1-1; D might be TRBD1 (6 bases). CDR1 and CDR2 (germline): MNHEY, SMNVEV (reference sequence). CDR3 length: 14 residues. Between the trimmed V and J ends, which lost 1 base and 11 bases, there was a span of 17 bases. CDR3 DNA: TGTGCCAGCAGTTTATTAGGGGGAGGGGTCGGCGCTTTCTTT. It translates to CASSLLGGGVGAFF.

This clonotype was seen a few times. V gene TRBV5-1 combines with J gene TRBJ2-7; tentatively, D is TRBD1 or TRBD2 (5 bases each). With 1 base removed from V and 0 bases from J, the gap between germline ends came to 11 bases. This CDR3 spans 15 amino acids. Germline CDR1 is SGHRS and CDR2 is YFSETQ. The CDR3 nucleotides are TGCGCCAGCAGCTTGATTGGGACGACCTCCTACGAGCAGTACTTC. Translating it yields CASSLIGTTSYEQYF.

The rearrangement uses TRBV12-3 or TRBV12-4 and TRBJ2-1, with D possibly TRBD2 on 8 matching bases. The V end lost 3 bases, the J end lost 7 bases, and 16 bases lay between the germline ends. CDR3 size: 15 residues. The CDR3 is CASSFRVAGQNEQFF. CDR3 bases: TGTGCCAGCAGTTTCCGAGTAGCGGGACAGAATGAGCAGTTCTTC.

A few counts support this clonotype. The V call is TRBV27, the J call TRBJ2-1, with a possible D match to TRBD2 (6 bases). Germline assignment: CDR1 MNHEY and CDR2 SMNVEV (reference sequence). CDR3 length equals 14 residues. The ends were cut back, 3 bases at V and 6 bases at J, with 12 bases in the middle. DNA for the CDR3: TGTGCCAGCAGTTTCGGGGGTCCAGGCAATGAGCAGTTCTTC. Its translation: CASSFGGPGNEQFF.

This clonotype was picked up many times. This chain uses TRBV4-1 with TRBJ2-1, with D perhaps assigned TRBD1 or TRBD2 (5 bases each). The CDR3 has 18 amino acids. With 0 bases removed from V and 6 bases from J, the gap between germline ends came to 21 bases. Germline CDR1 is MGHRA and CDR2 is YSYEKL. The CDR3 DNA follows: TGCGCCAGCAGCCAAGATCGGAGTCCCGGGACGAAGTTCAATGAGCAGTTCTTC. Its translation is CASSQDRSPGTKFNEQFF.

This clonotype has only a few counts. The CDR3, as DNA: TGTGCCATCAGCGCTGACAGGGGGACTTCTAACTATGGCTACACCTTC. Amino acids: CAISADRGTSNYGYTF. V and J are TRBV10-3 and TRBJ1-2, with TRBD1 identical over 9 bases. The CDR3 consists of 16 residues. CDR1 and CDR2 (germline): ENHRY, SYGVKD. V was clipped by 6 bases and J by 0 bases; unmatched bases: 8.

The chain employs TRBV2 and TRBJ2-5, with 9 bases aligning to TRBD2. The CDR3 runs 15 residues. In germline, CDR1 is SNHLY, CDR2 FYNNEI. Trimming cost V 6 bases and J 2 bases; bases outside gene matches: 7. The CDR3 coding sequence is TGTGCCAGCAGCAACCTAGCGGGAATACAAGAGACCCAGTACTTC. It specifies CASSNLAGIQETQYF.

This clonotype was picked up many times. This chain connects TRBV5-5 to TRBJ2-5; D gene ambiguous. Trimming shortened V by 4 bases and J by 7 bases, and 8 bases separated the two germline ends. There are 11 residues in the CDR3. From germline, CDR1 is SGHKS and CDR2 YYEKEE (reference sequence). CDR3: CASSDFGTQYF. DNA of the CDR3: TGTGCCAGCAGCGATTTTGGGACCCAGTACTTC.

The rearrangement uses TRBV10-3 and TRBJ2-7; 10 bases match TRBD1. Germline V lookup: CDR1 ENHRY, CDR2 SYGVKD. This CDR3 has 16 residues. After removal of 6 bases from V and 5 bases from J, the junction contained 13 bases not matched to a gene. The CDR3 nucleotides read TGTGCCATCAGAAAGACCGGGACAGGGGATCCAAACGAGCAGTACTTC. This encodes CAIRKTGTGDPNEQYF.

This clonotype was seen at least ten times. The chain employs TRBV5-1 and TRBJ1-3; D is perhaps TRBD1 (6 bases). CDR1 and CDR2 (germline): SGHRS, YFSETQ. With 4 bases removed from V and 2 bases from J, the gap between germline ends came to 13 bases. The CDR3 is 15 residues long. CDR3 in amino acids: CASSVDRVAGNTIYF. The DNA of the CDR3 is TGCGCCAGCAGCGTGGACAGAGTCGCTGGAAACACCATATATTTT. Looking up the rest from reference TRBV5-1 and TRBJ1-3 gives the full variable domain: KAGVTQTPRYLIKTRGQQVTLSCSPISGHRSVSWYQQTPGQGLQFLFEYFSETQRNKGNFPGRFSGRQFSNSRSEMNVSTLELGDSALYLCASSVDRVAGNTIYFGEGSWLTVV.

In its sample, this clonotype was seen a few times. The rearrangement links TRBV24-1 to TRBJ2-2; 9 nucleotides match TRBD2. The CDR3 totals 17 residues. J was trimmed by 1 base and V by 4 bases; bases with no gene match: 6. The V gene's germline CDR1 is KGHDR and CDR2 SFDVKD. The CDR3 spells CATSDPISGGNTGELFF. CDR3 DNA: TGTGCCACCAGTGACCCCATTAGCGGGGGGAACACCGGGGAGCTGTTTTTT.

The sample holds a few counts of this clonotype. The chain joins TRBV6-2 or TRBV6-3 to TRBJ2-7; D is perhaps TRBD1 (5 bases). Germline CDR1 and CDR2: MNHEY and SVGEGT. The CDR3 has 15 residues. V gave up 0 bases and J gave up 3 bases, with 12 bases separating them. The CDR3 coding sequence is TGTGCCAGCAGTTACTCATCAGGGAATAGCTACGAGCAGTACTTC. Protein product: CASSYSSGNSYEQYF.

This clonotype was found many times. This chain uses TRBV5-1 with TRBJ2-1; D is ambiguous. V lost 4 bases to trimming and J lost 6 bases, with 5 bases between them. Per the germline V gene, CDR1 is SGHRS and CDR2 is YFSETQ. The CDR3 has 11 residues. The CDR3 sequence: CASSGVNEQFF. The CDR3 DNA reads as TGCGCCAGCAGCGGTGTCAATGAGCAGTTCTTC.

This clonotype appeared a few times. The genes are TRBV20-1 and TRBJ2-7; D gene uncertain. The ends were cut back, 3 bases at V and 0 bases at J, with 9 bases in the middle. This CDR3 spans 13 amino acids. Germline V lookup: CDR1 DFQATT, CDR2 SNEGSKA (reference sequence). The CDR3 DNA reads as TGCAGTGCTAGGGCAATTAACTCCTACGAGCAGTACTTC. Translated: CSARAINSYEQYF.

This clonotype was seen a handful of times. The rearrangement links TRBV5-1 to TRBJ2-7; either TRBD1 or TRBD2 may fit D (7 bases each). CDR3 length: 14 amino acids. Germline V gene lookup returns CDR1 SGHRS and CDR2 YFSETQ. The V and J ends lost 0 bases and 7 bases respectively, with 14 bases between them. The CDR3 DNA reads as TGCGCCAGCAGCTTGGACAGGGGCGGGAGAGAGCAGTACTTC. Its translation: CASSLDRGGREQYF.

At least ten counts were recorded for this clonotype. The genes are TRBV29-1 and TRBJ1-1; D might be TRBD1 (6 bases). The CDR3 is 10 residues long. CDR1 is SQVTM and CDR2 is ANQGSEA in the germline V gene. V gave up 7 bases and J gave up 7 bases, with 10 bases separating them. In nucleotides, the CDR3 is TGCAGCGCTCGGGACATTGAAGCTTTCTTT. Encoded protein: CSARDIEAFF.

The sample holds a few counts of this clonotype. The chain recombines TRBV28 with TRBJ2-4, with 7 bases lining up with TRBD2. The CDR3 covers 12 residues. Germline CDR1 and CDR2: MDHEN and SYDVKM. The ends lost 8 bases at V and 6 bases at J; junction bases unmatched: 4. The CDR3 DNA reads TGTGCCAGCGGGGGGGGAGGAAACATTCAGTACTTC. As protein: CASGGGGNIQYF.

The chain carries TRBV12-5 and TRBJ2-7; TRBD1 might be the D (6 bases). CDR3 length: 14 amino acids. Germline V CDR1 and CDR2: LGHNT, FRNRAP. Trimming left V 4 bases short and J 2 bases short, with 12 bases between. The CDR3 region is CASGSRDTTYEQYF. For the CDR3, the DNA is TGTGCTAGTGGTTCCCGGGACACGACCTACGAGCAGTACTTC.

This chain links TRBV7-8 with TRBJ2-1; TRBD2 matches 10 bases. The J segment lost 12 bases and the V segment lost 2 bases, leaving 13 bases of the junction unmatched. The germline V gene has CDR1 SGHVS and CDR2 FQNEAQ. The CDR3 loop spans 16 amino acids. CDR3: CASSLSRLAGAVGQFF. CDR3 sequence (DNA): TGTGCCAGCAGCTTATCAAGGCTAGCGGGGGCCGTTGGGCAGTTCTTC.

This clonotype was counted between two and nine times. CDR3 amino acids: CASRTGVYNEQFF. The CDR3 DNA reads as TGTGCCAGCAGAACAGGGGTTTACAATGAGCAGTTCTTC. The rearrangement uses TRBV7-2 and TRBJ2-1; the match to TRBD1 covers 7 bases. J lost 4 bases, V lost 6 bases, and 3 bases had no gene match. CDR1 and CDR2 (germline): SGHTA, FQGNSA. There are 13 residues in the CDR3.

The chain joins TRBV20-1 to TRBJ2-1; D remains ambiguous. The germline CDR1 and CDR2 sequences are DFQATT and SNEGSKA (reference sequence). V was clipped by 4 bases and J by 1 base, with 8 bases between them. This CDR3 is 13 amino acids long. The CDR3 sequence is CSATSNSYNEQFF. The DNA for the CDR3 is TGCAGTGCTACCTCCAATTCCTACAATGAGCAGTTCTTC.